This TCR beta chain was obtained from a study of blood T cell repertoires in COVID-19. As for the study in general: Collection of acute and convalescent COVID-19 samples took place in the United States, Italy and Spain. T cells, B-cell-depleted T cells, or PBMCs provided the cDNA or gDNA that served as material.

Data came from immunoSEQ multiplex PCR; TCRdb stores just in-frame clones and leaves some out. Of 200,000 to 250,000 clones in the sample, 92% were seen once. This CDR3 contains 14 residues. V was clipped by 2 bases and J by 1 base, with 8 bases between them. CDR1 and CDR2 from the germline V gene are SGHVS and FQNEAQ. This clonotype was obtained from a man between 60 and 70 years old with COVID-19, enrolled during active disease. The sequencing sample was made of peripheral blood. This chain connects TRBV7-8 to TRBJ1-1; D not certain. The CDR3 DNA is TGTGCCAGCAGCTTATTTTCGGGGAACACTGAAGCTTTCTTT. Its translation is CASSLFSGNTEAFF.